The 3 T cell receptor beta chains below come from one sample, sequenced in a study of blood T cell repertoires in COVID-19. Produced via immunoSEQ multiplex PCR; TCRdb's table is partial and in-frame only. The top ten hold less than 9% of the sample, which has 150,000 to 200,000 clones, 84% seen once. Specimen: peripheral blood. The receptor source for this set is a man in his forties who had recovered from COVID-19.

The V and J genes are TRBV29-1 and TRBJ2-3; D possibly corresponds to TRBD1 (6 bases). V lost 4 bases, J lost 0 bases, and 8 bases lay in between. Germline CDR1 SQVTM, CDR2 ANQGSEA. The CDR3 has 13 residues. This chain's CDR3 is CSVGGGSTDTQYF. For the CDR3, the DNA is TGCAGCGTTGGAGGGGGTAGCACAGATACGCAGTATTTT.

The V and J genes are TRBV7-2 and TRBJ1-2; D not resolved. Germline CDR1 SGHTA, CDR2 FQGNSA. This CDR3 comprises 17 residues. Trimming stripped 0 bases from V and 6 bases from J, with 20 bases between. The CDR3 here is CASSLAQALSSTHGYTF. The CDR3 bases are TGTGCCAGCAGCTTAGCTCAGGCTTTGTCAAGTACTCATGGCTACACCTTC. Full variable domain (remainder filled in from reference TRBV7-2 and TRBJ1-2): GAGVSQSPSNKVTEKGKDVELRCDPISGHTALYWYRQSLGQGLEFLIYFQGNSAPDKSGLPSDRFSAERTGGSVSTLTIQRTQQEDSAVYLCASSLAQALSSTHGYTFGSGTRLTVV.

The chain joins TRBV7-9 to TRBJ1-4, with TRBD1 matching 8 bases. Germline assignment: CDR1 SEHNR and CDR2 FQNEAQ (reference sequence). The CDR3 has 14 amino acids. The V gene end was trimmed by 5 bases and the J gene end by 7 bases; junction bases not matched to a gene: 6. The CDR3 nucleotides read TGTGCCAGCAGCCAGGACAGGGAAGGTGAAAAACTGTTTTTT. Amino acid sequence: CASSQDREGEKLFF.